The 7 T cell receptor beta chains in this list originate from one sample, sequenced in a study of blood T cell repertoires in COVID-19. Generated by immunoSEQ multiplex PCR, the TCRdb table keeps only in-frame clones and is missing some. The data show a few hundred thousand clones, with around 85% seen just once and around a sixth held by the top ten. What was sequenced was PBMCs or T cells enriched from blood (not recorded which). These receptors originate from a middle-aged man who had recovered from COVID-19.

The chain uses TRBV27 and TRBJ1-2, with D unclear. The germline V and J ends were trimmed by 3 bases and 6 bases, with 11 bases remaining between them. Germline CDR1 is MNHEY and CDR2 is SMNVEV (reference sequence). This CDR3 region has 13 residues. The CDR3 region has the DNA TGTGCCAGCAGTTTTGACATTAGGCATGGCTACACCTTC. This codes for CASSFDIRHGYTF.

The V and J genes are TRBV4-1 and TRBJ2-7, with TRBD1 matching over 8 bases. Germline V lookup: CDR1 MGHRA, CDR2 YSYEKL. The CDR3 is made up of 13 amino acids. Trimming removed 8 bases from V and 6 bases from J; junction bases left unmatched: 9. As DNA, the CDR3 is TGCGCCAGCTCGAGGGTAGACAGGGGCGAGCAGTACTTC. This encodes CASSRVDRGEQYF.

CDR3 region: CASSLGAGSYEQYF. Here the CDR3 DNA reads TGCGCCAGCAGCTTGGGCGCCGGGTCCTACGAGCAGTACTTC. The rearrangement uses TRBV5-1 and TRBJ2-7; D unresolved. The CDR3 loop spans 14 amino acids. Trimming shortened V by 0 bases and J by 1 base, and 8 bases separated the two germline ends. Germline V gene data show CDR1 as SGHRS and CDR2 as YFSETQ.

The chain carries TRBV14 and TRBJ2-7; perhaps TRBD2 as D (6 bases). V was shortened by 1 base and J by 3 bases, with 16 bases between the two germline ends. Germline lookup yields CDR1 SGHDN and CDR2 FVKESK. This CDR3 spans 16 amino acids. The CDR3 protein is CASSQVLGPGDYEQYF. CDR3 in DNA: TGTGCCAGCAGCCAAGTTCTGGGACCGGGGGACTACGAGCAGTACTTC.

CDR3 DNA: TGCGCCAGCAGTCAATACACCGGAGCGATGAACACTGAAGCTTTCTTT. Translating gives CASSQYTGAMNTEAFF. The chain is built from TRBV23-1 and TRBJ1-1; D remains ambiguous. TRBV23-1 is classed as an ORF, of uncertain function. V was cut by 1 base and J by 0 bases, with 12 bases left in between. This CDR3 has 16 residues.

The chain uses TRBV30 and TRBJ1-2, with a tentative D call TRBD1 (5 bases). From germline, CDR1 is GTSNPN and CDR2 SVGIG (reference sequence). Trimming removed 3 bases from V and 7 bases from J, with 12 bases in between. The CDR3 has 12 residues. The CDR3 region is CAWSQSGGGYTF. The CDR3 nucleotides read TGTGCCTGGAGCCAATCGGGGGGTGGCTACACCTTC.

The chain links TRBV4-3 to TRBJ2-7; D may be TRBD2 (6 bases). Trimming shortened V by 4 bases and J by 1 base, and 11 bases separated the two germline ends. In germline, CDR1 is LGHNA, CDR2 YSLEER. The CDR3 has 14 amino acids. The CDR3 sequence: CASSLAAPSYEQYF. In nucleotides, the CDR3 is TGCGCCAGCAGCCTAGCGGCACCTTCCTACGAGCAGTACTTC.